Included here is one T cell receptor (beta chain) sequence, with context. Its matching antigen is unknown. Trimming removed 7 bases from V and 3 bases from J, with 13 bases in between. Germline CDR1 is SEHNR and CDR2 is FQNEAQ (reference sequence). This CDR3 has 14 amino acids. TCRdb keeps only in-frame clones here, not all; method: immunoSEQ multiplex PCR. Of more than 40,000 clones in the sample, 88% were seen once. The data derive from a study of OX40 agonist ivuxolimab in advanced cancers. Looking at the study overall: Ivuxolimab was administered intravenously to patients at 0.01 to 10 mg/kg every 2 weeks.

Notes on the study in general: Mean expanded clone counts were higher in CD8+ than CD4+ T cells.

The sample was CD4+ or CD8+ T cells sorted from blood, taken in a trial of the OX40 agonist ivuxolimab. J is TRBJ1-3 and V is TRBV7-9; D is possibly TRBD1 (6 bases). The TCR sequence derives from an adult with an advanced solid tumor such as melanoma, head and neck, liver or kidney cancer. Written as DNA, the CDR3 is TGTGCCAGCAACCCCCAGGGGAGTGGAAACACCATATATTTT. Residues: CASNPQGSGNTIYF.